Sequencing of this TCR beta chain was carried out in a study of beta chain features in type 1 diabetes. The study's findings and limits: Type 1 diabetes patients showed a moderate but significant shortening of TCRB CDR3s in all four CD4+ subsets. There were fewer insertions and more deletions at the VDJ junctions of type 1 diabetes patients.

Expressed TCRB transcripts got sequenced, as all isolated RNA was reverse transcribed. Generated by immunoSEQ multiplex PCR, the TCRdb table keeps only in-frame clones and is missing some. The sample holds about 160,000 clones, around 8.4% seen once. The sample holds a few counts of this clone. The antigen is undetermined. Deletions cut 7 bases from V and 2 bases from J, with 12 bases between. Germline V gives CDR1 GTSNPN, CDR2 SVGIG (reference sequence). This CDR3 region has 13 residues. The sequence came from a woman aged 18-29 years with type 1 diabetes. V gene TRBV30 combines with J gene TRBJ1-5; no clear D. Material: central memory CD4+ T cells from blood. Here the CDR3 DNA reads TGTGCCTCATCCGGGATCGGCAATCAGCCCCAGCATTTT. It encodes CASSGIGNQPQHF. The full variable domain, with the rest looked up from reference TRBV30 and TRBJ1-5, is SQTIHQWPATLVQPVGSPLSLECTVEGTSNPNLYWYRQAAGRGLQLLFYSVGIGQISSEVPQNLSASRPQDRQFILSSKKLLLSDSGFYLCASSGIGNQPQHFGDGTRLSIL.